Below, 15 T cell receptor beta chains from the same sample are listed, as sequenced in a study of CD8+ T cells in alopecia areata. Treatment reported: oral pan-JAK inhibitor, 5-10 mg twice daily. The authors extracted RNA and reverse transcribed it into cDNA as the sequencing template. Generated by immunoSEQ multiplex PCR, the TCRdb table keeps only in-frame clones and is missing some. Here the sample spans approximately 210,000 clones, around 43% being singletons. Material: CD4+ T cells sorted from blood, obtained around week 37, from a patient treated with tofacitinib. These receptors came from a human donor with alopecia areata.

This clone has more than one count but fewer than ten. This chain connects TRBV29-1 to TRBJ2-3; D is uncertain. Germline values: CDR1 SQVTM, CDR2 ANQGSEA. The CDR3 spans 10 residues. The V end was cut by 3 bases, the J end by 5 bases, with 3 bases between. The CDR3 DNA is TGCAGCGTTGAGGGAGATACGCAGTATTTT. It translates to CSVEGDTQYF.

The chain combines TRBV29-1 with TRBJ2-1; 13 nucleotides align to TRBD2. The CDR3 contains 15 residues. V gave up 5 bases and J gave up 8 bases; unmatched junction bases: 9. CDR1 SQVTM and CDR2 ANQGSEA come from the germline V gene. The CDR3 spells CSVLNRTSGRHEQFF. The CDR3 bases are TGCAGCGTTCTGAATAGGACTAGCGGGAGACATGAGCAGTTCTTC.

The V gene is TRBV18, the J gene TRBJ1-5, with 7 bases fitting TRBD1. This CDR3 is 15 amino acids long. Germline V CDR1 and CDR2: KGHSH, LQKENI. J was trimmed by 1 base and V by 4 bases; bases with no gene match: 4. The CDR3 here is CASSLGTESNQPQHF. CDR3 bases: TGTGCCAGCTCACTCGGGACAGAGAGCAATCAGCCCCAGCATTTT.

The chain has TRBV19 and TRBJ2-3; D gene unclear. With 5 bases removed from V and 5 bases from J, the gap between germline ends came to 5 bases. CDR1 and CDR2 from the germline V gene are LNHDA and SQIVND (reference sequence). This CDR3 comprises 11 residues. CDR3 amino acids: CASSPRDTQYF. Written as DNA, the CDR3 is TGTGCCAGTAGTCCCAGAGATACGCAGTATTTT.

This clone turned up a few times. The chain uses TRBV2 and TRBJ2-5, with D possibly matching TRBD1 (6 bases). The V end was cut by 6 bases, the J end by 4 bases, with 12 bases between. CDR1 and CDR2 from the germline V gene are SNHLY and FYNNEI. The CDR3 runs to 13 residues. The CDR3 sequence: CASSATRGETQYF. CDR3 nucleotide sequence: TGTGCCAGCAGCGCAACCAGGGGAGAGACCCAGTACTTC.

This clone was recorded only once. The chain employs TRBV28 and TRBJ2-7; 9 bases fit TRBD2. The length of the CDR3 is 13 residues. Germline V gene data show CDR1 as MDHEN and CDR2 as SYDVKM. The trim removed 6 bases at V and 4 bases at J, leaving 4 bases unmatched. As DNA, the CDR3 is TGTGCCAGCAGCCCTAGCGGGAATTACGAGCAGTACTTC. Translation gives CASSPSGNYEQYF.

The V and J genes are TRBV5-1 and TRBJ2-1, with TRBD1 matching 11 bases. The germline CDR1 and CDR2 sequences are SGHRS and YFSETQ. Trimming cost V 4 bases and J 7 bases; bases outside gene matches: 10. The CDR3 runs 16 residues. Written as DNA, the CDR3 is TGCGCCAGCAGCCCGCGGGACAGGGGGGCGTGGAATGAGCAGTTCTTC. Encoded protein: CASSPRDRGAWNEQFF.

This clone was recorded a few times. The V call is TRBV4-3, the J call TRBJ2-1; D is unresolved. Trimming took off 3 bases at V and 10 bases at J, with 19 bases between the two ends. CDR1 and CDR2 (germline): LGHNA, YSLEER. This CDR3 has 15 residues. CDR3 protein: CASSHNQQGAVEQFF. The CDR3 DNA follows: TGCGCCAGCAGCCACAACCAACAAGGAGCCGTAGAGCAGTTCTTC.

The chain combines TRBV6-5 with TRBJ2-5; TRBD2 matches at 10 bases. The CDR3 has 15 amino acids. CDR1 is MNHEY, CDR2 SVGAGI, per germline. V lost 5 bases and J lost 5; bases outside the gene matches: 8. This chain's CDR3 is CASSAPSGRGETQYF. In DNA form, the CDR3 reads TGTGCCAGCAGTGCCCCTAGCGGGAGAGGCGAGACCCAGTACTTC.

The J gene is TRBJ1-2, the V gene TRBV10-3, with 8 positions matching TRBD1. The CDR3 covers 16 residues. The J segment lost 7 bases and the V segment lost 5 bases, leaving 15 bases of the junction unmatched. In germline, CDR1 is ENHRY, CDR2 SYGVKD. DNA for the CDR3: TGTGCCATCAGTTCCTGGACAGGGTCGGCGGGGGGTGGCTACACCTTC. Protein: CAISSWTGSAGGGYTF.

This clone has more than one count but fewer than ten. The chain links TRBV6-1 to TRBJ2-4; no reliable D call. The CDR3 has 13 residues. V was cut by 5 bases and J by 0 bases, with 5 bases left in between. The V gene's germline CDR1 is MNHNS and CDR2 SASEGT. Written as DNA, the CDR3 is TGTGCCAGCAGTAGGGAAGCCAAAAACATTCAGTACTTC. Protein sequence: CASSREAKNIQYF.

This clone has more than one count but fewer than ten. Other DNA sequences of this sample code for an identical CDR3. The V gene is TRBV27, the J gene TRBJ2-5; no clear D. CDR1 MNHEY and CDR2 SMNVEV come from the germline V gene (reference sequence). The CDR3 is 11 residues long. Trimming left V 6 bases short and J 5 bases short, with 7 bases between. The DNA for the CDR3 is TGTGCCAGCAGCCTAGGGGAGACCCAGTACTTC. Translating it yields CASSLGETQYF.

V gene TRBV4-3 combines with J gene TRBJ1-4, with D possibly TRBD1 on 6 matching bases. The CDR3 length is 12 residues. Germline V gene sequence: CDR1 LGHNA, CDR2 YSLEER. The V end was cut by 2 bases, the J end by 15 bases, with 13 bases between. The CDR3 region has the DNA TGCGCCAGCAGCCAAAGCGGGGGCGTATTGTTTTTT. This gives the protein CASSQSGGVLFF.

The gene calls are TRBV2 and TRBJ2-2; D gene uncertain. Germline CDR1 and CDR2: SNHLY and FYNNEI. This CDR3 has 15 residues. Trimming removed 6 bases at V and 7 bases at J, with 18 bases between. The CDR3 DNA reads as TGTGCCAGCAGATCGGGCCTTTCAACCGGCGGGGAGCTGTTTTTT. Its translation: CASRSGLSTGGELFF.

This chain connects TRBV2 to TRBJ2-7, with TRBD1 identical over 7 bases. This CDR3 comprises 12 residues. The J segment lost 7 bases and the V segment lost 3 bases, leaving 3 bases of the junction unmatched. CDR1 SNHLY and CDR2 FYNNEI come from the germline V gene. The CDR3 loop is CASSEQGVEQYF. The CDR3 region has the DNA TGTGCCAGCAGTGAGCAGGGGGTAGAGCAGTACTTC.